The table lists the clone carrying this T cell receptor (beta chain) with many counts. Its antigen is unidentified. Amplified TCR beta CDR3 regions derived from RNA transcripts. A set of HTBI primers served as the primers for a first-round RT-PCR of the TCR CDR3. From the multiplex PCR reads, TCRdb called clonotypes with MiXCR, one entry per CDR3 protein. The sample consists of approximately 400,000 distinct CDR3 sequences, around 14% of them appearing once. These data come from a study of T cells in Graves' hyperthyroidism and ophthalmopathy. For Graves' hyperthyroidism to be stable, ophthalmopathy could not progress within 18 months. Whole-study results and caveats: Ophthalmopathy and stable hyperthyroidism were told apart by a 13 V-J model. Researchers found most expanded thyroid clonotypes above 0.001 in blood as well.

Source material: blood. The receptor was derived from a woman in her late teens or twenties with Graves' hyperthyroidism.

The DNA for the CDR3 is TGTGCCAGCGGCCTGACTCCTTTAATCTACAATGAGCAGTTCTTC. This translates into CASGLTPLIYNEQFF. The J gene is TRBJ2-1, the V gene TRBV13; D gene uncertain. The germline CDR1 and CDR2 sequences are PRHDT and FYEKMQ (reference sequence). The CDR3 is 15 amino acids. V dropped 8 bases and J dropped 3 bases, with 17 bases sitting between them.